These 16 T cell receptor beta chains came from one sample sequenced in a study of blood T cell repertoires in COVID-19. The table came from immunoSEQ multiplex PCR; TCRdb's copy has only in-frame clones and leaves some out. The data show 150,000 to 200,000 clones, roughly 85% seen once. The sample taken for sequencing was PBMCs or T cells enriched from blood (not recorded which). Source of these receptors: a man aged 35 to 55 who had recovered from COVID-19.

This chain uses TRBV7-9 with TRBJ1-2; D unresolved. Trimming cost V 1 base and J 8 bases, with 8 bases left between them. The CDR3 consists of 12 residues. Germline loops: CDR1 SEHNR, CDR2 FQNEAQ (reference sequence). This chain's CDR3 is CASSLGAAGYTF. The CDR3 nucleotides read TGTGCCAGCAGCTTAGGTGCGGCGGGCTACACCTTC. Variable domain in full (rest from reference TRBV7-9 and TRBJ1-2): DTGVSQNPRHKITKRGQNVTFRCDPISEHNRLYWYRQTLGQGPEFLTYFQNEAQLEKSRLLSDRFSAERPKGSFSTLEIQRTEQGDSAMYLCASSLGAAGYTFGSGTRLTVV.

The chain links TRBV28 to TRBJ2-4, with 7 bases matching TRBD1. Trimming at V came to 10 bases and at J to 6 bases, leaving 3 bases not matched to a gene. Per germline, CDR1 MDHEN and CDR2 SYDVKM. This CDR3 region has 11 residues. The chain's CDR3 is CATWDRNIQYF. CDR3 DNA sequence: TGTGCCACCTGGGACAGAAACATTCAGTACTTC.

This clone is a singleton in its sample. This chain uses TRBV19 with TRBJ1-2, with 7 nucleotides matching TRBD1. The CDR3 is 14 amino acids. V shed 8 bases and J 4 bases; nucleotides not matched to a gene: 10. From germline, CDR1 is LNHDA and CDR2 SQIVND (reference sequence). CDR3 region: CASVDRQGGYGYTF. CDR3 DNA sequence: TGTGCCAGTGTGGATAGACAGGGAGGCTATGGCTACACCTTC. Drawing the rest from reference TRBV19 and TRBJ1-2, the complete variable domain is DGGITQSPKYLFRKEGQNVTLSCEQNLNHDAMYWYRQDPGQGLRLIYYSQIVNDFQKGDIAEGYSVSREKKESFPLTVTSAQKNPTAFYLCASVDRQGGYGYTFGSGTRLTVV.

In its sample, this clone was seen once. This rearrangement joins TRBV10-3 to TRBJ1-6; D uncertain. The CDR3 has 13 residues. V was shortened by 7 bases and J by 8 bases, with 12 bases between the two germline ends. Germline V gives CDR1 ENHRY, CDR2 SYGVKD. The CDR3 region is CAIKTQFDSPLHF. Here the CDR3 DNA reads TGTGCCATCAAAACCCAGTTTGATTCACCCCTCCACTTT.

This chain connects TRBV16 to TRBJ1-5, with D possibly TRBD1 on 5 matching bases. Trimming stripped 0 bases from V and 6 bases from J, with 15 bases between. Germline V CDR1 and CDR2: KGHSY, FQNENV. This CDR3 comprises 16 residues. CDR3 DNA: TGTGCCAGCAGCCAATCGTCGACGTGGGGCGGTCAGCCCCAGCATTTT. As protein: CASSQSSTWGGQPQHF. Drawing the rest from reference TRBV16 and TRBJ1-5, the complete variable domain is GEEVAQTPKHLVRGEGQKAKLYCAPIKGHSYVFWYQQVLKNEFKFLISFQNENVFDETGMPKERFSAKCLPNSPCSLEIQATKLEDSAVYFCASSQSSTWGGQPQHFGDGTRLSIL.

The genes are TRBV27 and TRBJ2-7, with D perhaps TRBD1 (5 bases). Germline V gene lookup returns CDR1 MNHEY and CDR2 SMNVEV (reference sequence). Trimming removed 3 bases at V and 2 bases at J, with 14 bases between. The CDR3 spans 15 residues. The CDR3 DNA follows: TGTGCCAGCAGTTTGAAAGGGGTCCTCGCCTACGAGCAGTACTTC. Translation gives CASSLKGVLAYEQYF.

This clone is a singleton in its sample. The CDR3 bases are TGCGCCAGCAGCCAAGATAAAGGGGGGGCCCTGGGCTCAGCTTTCTTT. This sequence encodes CASSQDKGGALGSAFF. The rearrangement links TRBV4-1 to TRBJ1-1; D possibly corresponds to TRBD1 (6 bases). This CDR3 contains 16 residues. Trimming pared 0 bases from V and 10 bases from J, leaving 21 bases between. The germline V gene encodes CDR1 MGHRA and CDR2 YSYEKL.

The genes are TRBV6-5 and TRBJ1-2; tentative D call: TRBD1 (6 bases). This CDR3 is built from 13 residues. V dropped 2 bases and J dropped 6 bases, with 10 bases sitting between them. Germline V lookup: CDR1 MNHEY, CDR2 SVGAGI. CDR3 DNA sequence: TGTGCCAGCAGTTACACAGGGCGGGATGGCTACACCTTC. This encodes CASSYTGRDGYTF.

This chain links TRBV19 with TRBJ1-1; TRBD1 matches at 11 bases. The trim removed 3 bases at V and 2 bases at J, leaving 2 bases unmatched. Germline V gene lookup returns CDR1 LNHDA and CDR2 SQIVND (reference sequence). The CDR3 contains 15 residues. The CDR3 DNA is TGTGCCAGTAGTATTAGGACAGGGGGCAACACTGAAGCTTTCTTT. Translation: CASSIRTGGNTEAFF.

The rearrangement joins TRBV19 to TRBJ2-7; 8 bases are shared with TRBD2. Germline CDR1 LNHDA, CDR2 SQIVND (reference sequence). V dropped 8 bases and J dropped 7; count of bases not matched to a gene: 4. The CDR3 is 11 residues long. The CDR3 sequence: CASRQREEQYF. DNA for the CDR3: TGTGCCAGTCGACAGCGGGAGGAGCAGTACTTC.

The CDR3 DNA is TGTGCCAGCAACTCCGGACTAGCGGGGATGAACACCGGGGAGCTGTTTTTT. Residues: CASNSGLAGMNTGELFF. This chain joins TRBV27 and TRBJ2-2; TRBD2 matches 12 bases. The CDR3 totals 17 residues. The germline CDR1 and CDR2 sequences are MNHEY and SMNVEV (reference sequence). The trim removed 7 bases at V and 1 base at J, leaving 7 bases unmatched.

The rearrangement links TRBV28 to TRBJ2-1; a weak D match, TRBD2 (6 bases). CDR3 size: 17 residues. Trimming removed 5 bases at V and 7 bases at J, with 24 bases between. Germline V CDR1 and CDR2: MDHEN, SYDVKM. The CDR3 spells CASSPLASGWNGNEQFF. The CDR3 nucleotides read TGTGCCAGCAGTCCCCTAGCGTCAGGGTGGAATGGGAATGAGCAGTTCTTC.

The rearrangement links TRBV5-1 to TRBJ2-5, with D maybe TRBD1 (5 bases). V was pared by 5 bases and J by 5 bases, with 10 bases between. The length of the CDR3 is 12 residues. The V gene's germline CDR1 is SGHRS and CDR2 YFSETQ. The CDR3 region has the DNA TGCGCCAGCAGGGACAAGTGGGAGACCCAGTACTTC. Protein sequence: CASRDKWETQYF.

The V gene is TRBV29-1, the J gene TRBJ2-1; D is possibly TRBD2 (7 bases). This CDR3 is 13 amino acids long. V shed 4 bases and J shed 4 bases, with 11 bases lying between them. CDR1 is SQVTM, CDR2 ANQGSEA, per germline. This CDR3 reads CSVGKGGYNEQFF. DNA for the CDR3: TGCAGCGTTGGCAAGGGGGGGTACAATGAGCAGTTCTTC.

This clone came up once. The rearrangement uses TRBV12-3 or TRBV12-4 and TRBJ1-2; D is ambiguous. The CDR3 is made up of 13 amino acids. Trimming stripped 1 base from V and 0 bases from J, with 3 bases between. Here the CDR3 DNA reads TGTGCCAGCAGTTTAGTCACTAACTATGGCTACACCTTC. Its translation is CASSLVTNYGYTF.

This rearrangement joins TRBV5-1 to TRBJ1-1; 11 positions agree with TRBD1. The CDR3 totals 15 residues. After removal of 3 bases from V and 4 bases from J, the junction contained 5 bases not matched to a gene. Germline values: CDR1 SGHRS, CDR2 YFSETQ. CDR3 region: CASSSGQGAGTEAFF. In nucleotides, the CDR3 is TGCGCCAGCAGCTCAGGACAGGGGGCTGGCACTGAAGCTTTCTTT.